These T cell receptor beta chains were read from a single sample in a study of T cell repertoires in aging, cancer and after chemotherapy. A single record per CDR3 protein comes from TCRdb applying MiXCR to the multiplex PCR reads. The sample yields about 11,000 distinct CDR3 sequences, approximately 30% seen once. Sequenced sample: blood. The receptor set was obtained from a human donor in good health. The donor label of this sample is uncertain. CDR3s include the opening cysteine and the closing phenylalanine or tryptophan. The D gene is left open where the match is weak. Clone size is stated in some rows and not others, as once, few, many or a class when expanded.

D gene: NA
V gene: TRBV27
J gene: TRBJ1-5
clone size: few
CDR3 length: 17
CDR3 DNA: TGTGCCAGCAGTTTATGGAGGGGCGGGAAGTACGATCAGCCCCAGCATTTT
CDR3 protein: CASSLWRGGKYDQPQHF

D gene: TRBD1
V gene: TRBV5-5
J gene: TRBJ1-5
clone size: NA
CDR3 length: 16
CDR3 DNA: TGTGCCAGCAGCTTCGGACAGGGGTTCAGCAATCAGCCCCAGCATTTT
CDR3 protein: CASSFGQGFSNQPQHF

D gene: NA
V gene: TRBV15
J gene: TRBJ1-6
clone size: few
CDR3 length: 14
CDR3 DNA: TGTGCCACCAGCAGAGATCAGAAGGGATCACCCCTCCACTTT
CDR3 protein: CATSRDQKGSPLHF

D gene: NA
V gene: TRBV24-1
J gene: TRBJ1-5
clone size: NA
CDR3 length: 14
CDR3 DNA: TGTGCCACCAGTGTTTCCGGACCGAATCAGCCCCAGCATTTT
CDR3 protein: CATSVSGPNQPQHF

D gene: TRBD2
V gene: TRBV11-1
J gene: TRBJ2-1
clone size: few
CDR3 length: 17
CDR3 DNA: TGTGCCAGCAGCTTAGCGTCCCCAGAGAAGACTAGCTATGAGCAGTTCTTC
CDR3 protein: CASSLASPEKTSYEQFF

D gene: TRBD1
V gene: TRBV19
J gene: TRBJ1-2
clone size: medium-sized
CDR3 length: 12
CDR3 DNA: TGTGCCAGTAGGCAGGGGGGTCGAGGCTACACCTTC
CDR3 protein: CASRQGGRGYTF

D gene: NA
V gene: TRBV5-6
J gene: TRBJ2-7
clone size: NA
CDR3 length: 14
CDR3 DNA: TGTGCCAGCAGCTTGGGGGACGACTCCTACGAGCAGTACTTC
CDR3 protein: CASSLGDDSYEQYF

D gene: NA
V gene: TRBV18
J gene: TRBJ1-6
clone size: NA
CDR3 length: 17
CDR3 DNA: TGTGCCAGCTCACCCGCATCTCCGGGAGGCGGTGGGTCACCCCTCCACTTT
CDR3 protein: CASSPASPGGGGSPLHF

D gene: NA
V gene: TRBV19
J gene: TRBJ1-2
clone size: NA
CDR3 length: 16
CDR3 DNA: TGTGCCAGTAGTATAGTTGACGGGGGCTGGAACTATGGCTACACCTTC
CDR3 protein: CASSIVDGGWNYGYTF

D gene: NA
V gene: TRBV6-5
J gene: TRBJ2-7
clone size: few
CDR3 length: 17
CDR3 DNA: TGTGCCAGCAGTTACTTATCCCTCCGGCGGGGTGGTTACGAGCAGTACTTC
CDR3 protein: CASSYLSLRRGGYEQYF

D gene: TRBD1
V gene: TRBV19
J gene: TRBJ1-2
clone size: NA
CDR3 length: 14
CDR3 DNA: TGTGCCAGTAGTACACCCAGGACAGGTCGTGGCTACACCTTC
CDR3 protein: CASSTPRTGRGYTF

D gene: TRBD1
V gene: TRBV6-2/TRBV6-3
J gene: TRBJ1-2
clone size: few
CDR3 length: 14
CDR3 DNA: TGTGCCAGCAGTTACATCCGGGACAGGCATGGCTACACCTTC
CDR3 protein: CASSYIRDRHGYTF

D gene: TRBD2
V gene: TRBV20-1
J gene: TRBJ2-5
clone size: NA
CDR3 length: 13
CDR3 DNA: TGCAGTGCTGCCCCGGGGGGAGGAGAGACCCAGTACTTC
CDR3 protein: CSAAPGGGETQYF

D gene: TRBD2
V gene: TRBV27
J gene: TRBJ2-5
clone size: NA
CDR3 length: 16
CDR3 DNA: TGTGCCAGCAGTTTATCCCCGGGACTAATGGAGGAGACCCAGTACTTC
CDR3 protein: CASSLSPGLMEETQYF